This is a list of T cell receptor beta chains from one sample in a study of T cells in Graves' hyperthyroidism and ophthalmopathy. One entry per CDR3 protein, called by TCRdb with MiXCR from the multiplex PCR reads. Among 300,000 or so distinct CDR3 sequences, about 18% were seen once, and the ten largest hold about 51%. Input material: blood. The origin of the receptors is an older woman with Graves' ophthalmopathy. Both conserved end residues are part of each CDR3. The D gene is left open where the match is weak. Only some rows state a clone size, as once, few, many or a class for expanded clones.

d_call j_call clone_size v_call cdr3_aa cdr3_nt
- TRBJ1-5 once TRBV18 CASSPVRPYQPQHF TGTGCCAGCTCACCGGTGCGCCCATATCAGCCCCAGCATTTT
- TRBJ2-1 many TRBV7-2 CASSLDSRDYEQFF TGTGCCAGCAGCTTAGACAGTAGGGACTATGAGCAGTTCTTC
- TRBJ1-1 - TRBV29-1 CSVRRGGGNTEAFF TGCAGCGTCCGCCGAGGGGGGGGTAACACTGAAGCTTTCTTT
- TRBJ1-6 many TRBV3-1 CASSQDAGSGVPLHF TGTGCCAGCAGCCAAGATGCAGGTTCAGGGGTACCCCTCCACTTT
TRBD2 TRBJ2-1 few TRBV5-6 CASRRSGRGSNEQFF TGTGCCAGCAGACGGAGCGGGAGGGGGAGCAATGAGCAGTTCTTC
- TRBJ1-2 few TRBV2 CASSPKRVPRGGYTF TGTGCCAGCAGTCCGAAAAGAGTCCCTAGGGGCGGCTACACCTTC
- TRBJ1-5 few TRBV12-3/TRBV12-4 CASSRGGSQPQHF TGTGCCAGCAGCAGGGGTGGCAGTCAGCCCCAGCATTTT
- TRBJ2-1 - TRBV7-2 CASSPPYPELRFNEQFF TGTGCCAGCAGCCCCCCCTACCCAGAGCTTAGATTCAATGAGCAGTTCTTC
- TRBJ1-1 - TRBV4-2 CASSQGPSGKLNTEAFF TGTGCCAGCAGCCAAGGACCGTCGGGTAAGCTGAACACTGAAGCTTTCTTT
TRBD2 TRBJ2-3 many TRBV13 CASSLVGLAGDTDTQYF TGTGCCAGCAGCTTAGTAGGACTAGCGGGCGACACAGATACGCAGTATTTT
TRBD1 TRBJ2-1 - TRBV29-1 CSASGPGQGSNSPYNEQFF TGCAGCGCCTCGGGACCGGGACAGGGGTCGAATTCCCCCTACAATGAGCAGTTCTTC
TRBD2 TRBJ2-1 many TRBV6-2/TRBV6-3 CASSQLGLAGNNEQFF TGTGCCAGCAGCCAGCTGGGACTAGCGGGAAACAATGAGCAGTTCTTC
- TRBJ1-5 many TRBV20-1 CSAEWTGGSGQPQHF TGCAGTGCTGAATGGACCGGCGGCTCGGGCCAGCCCCAGCATTTT
- TRBJ2-2 many TRBV7-2 CASSLLQLFTGELFF TGTGCCAGCAGCTTATTACAGTTATTCACCGGGGAGCTGTTTTTT
- TRBJ1-6 - TRBV9 CASSEGTWEASPLHF TGTGCCAGCAGCGAAGGGACGTGGGAGGCGTCACCCCTCCACTTT
- TRBJ1-2 few TRBV20-1 CSAINNGVYGYTF TGCAGTGCTATCAATAACGGGGTGTATGGCTACACCTTC
- TRBJ2-3 - TRBV6-1 CASSAGGATDTQYF TGTGCCAGCAGTGCCGGAGGGGCCACAGATACGCAGTATTTT
TRBD1 TRBJ2-7 - TRBV28 CASSPGQGANYEQYF TGTGCCAGCAGTCCGGGACAGGGGGCGAACTACGAGCAGTACTTC
- TRBJ1-1 few TRBV5-4 CASSSGALMNTEAFF TGTGCCAGCAGCTCCGGGGCCCTTATGAACACTGAAGCTTTCTTT
TRBD1 TRBJ2-7 many TRBV7-9 CASSRWRDRGPGEQYF TGTGCCAGCAGCCGTTGGAGGGACAGGGGGCCGGGGGAGCAGTACTTC
- TRBJ1-2 many TRBV12-3/TRBV12-4 CASSFVESGYTF TGTGCCAGCAGTTTTGTGGAAAGTGGCTACACCTTC
- TRBJ1-1 many TRBV11-2 CASRVWLDTEAFF TGTGCCAGCAGAGTCTGGTTGGACACTGAAGCTTTCTTT
TRBD1 TRBJ1-2 many TRBV20-1 CSARGQGNYGYTF TGCAGTGCGAGGGGACAGGGGAACTATGGCTACACCTTC
TRBD1 TRBJ2-7 many TRBV11-3 CASSQNAGTGVFLYEQYF TGTGCCAGCAGCCAGAATGCCGGGACAGGGGTTTTCCTTTACGAGCAGTACTTC
- TRBJ2-7 - TRBV5-6 CASSLGAGEDEQYF TGTGCCAGCAGCTTGGGGGCAGGGGAGGACGAGCAGTACTTC
- TRBJ1-1 many TRBV20-1 CSAKGQGGMNTEAFF TGCAGTGCCAAAGGCCAGGGAGGGATGAACACTGAAGCTTTCTTT
- TRBJ2-3 many TRBV7-2 CASRRGILSTDTQYF TGTGCCAGCCGACGTGGGATACTCAGCACAGATACGCAGTATTTT
TRBD1 TRBJ2-3 many TRBV5-5 CASSLGTGIDTQYF TGTGCCAGCAGCCTAGGGACAGGGATAGATACGCAGTATTTT
TRBD1 TRBJ2-7 many TRBV7-9 CASSLAQGATYEQYF TGTGCCAGCAGCTTAGCACAGGGGGCCACCTACGAGCAGTACTTC
TRBD1 TRBJ2-7 medium-sized TRBV12-3/TRBV12-4 CASSLGQGRPYEQYF TGTGCCAGCAGTTTGGGACAGGGTAGACCCTACGAGCAGTACTTC
- TRBJ2-7 - TRBV20-1 CSASGRGYEQYF TGCAGTGCTAGCGGTCGGGGCTACGAGCAGTACTTC
TRBD1 TRBJ1-1 - TRBV5-1 CASSQGQGLPEAFF TGCGCCAGCAGCCAGGGACAGGGGCTACCTGAAGCTTTCTTT
- TRBJ1-6 many TRBV7-8 CASRQLGSGMDSPLHF TGTGCCTCACGACAATTAGGATCGGGTATGGATTCACCCCTCCACTTT
TRBD1 TRBJ2-2 many TRBV11-2 CASSRSYRGTGELFF TGTGCCAGCAGCCGTTCATACAGGGGAACCGGGGAGCTGTTTTTT
- TRBJ1-2 - TRBV20-1 CSARDTGYTF TGCAGTGCTAGGGACACTGGCTACACCTTC
TRBD1 TRBJ2-6 - TRBV6-5 CASSYSFLGRGMSGANVLTF TGTGCCAGCAGTTACTCCTTTTTAGGCAGGGGGATGTCTGGGGCCAACGTCCTGACTTTC
TRBD2 TRBJ2-2 many TRBV3-1 CASSPRLAGVKTGELFF TGTGCCAGCAGCCCGCGACTAGCGGGGGTCAAAACCGGGGAGCTGTTTTTT
TRBD1 TRBJ2-5 few TRBV19 CASSIVWTGQETQYF TGTGCCAGTAGTATCGTCTGGACAGGTCAAGAGACCCAGTACTTC
TRBD2 TRBJ2-4 few TRBV12-3/TRBV12-4 CASSFGRERVGNIQYF TGTGCCAGCAGTTTTGGGCGGGAGAGGGTTGGGAACATTCAGTACTTC
TRBD2 TRBJ2-1 - TRBV7-2 CASSLQGLAGGTPEQFF TGTGCCAGCAGCTTACAGGGACTAGCGGGAGGCACCCCTGAGCAGTTCTTC
- TRBJ1-1 many TRBV9 CASSVGRWTTEAFF TGTGCCAGCAGCGTAGGGAGGTGGACCACTGAAGCTTTCTTT
- TRBJ1-1 many TRBV19 CASSTPGATEAFF TGTGCCAGTAGTACCCCAGGGGCCACTGAAGCTTTCTTT
TRBD1 TRBJ2-7 many TRBV7-2 CASSPLPWEQGALYEQYF TGTGCCAGCAGCCCACTCCCTTGGGAACAGGGGGCTCTTTACGAGCAGTACTTC
- TRBJ1-3 - TRBV12-3/TRBV12-4 CASSDFDRGTGNTIYF TGTGCCAGCAGTGACTTCGACAGAGGGACTGGAAACACCATATATTTT
- TRBJ2-3 many TRBV10-3 CAIRNTDTQYF TGTGCCATCCGGAACACAGATACGCAGTATTTT
- TRBJ1-1 - TRBV18 CASSRAVATLNTEAFF TGTGCCAGCTCACGCGCCGTGGCGACTCTGAACACTGAAGCTTTCTTT
TRBD1 TRBJ2-5 many TRBV7-2 CASSLGRQGWGETQYF TGTGCCAGCAGCTTAGGAAGACAGGGTTGGGGGGAGACCCAGTACTTC
- TRBJ1-6 - TRBV5-6 CASSPAGKSNSPLHF TGTGCCAGCAGCCCGGCAGGGAAGAGTAATTCACCCCTCCACTTT
TRBD1 TRBJ2-6 - TRBV7-2 CASSQADRGPESSGANVLTF TGCGCCAGCAGCCAAGCCGACAGGGGGCCAGAAAGCTCTGGGGCCAACGTCCTGACTTTC
- TRBJ2-1 few TRBV4-3 CASSQDSGSSYNEQFF TGCGCCAGCAGCCAAGATAGCGGTAGCTCCTACAATGAGCAGTTCTTC
TRBD1 TRBJ2-1 many TRBV6-1 CASSTLDRAQFF TGTGCCAGCAGTACTCTCGACAGGGCGCAGTTCTTC
TRBD1 TRBJ2-3 - TRBV27 CASSLGQGLDTDTQYF TGTGCCAGCAGTCTAGGACAGGGGCTGGACACAGATACGCAGTATTTT